The next 18 T cell receptor beta chains were all read from a single sample in a study of shared clonotypes between healthy human individuals. Here immunoSEQ multiplex PCR was the method, and the copy in TCRdb shows in-frame clones only, minus some. The sample lists some 2,100,000 clones, nearly 97% occurring once. Source material: naive CD4+ T cells sorted from blood. The subset: CD45RA+ positively selected. Receptor source: a man younger than 30 in good health.

V usage is TRBV7-9 and J usage is TRBJ2-3, with 11 nucleotides matching TRBD1. With 7 bases clipped from V and 1 base from J, the junction kept 7 bases outside the gene matches. Germline CDR1 is SEHNR and CDR2 is FQNEAQ (reference sequence). The CDR3 loop spans 16 amino acids. Written as DNA, the CDR3 is TGTGCCAGCACTAAGGACAGGGGGCGGGGCACAGATACGCAGTATTTT. This codes for CASTKDRGRGTDTQYF.

The gene calls are TRBV4-1 and TRBJ1-6, with D tentatively TRBD1 (5 bases). The CDR3 extends over 19 amino acids. Trimming shortened V by 0 bases and J by 0 bases, and 15 bases separated the two germline ends. CDR1 MGHRA and CDR2 YSYEKL come from the germline V gene. This CDR3 is CASSQEEGSQDSYNSPLHF. In DNA, the CDR3 is TGCGCCAGCAGCCAAGAGGAGGGGTCACAGGACTCCTATAATTCACCCCTCCACTTT.

The V gene is TRBV16, the J gene TRBJ1-1; D gene uncertain. Trimming removed 0 bases from V and 4 bases from J, with 12 bases in between. The CDR3 consists of 15 residues. Per germline, CDR1 KGHSY and CDR2 FQNENV. The CDR3 sequence is CASSQSKTLGTEAFF. The CDR3 DNA follows: TGTGCCAGCAGCCAATCGAAGACGTTGGGCACTGAAGCTTTCTTT.

This rearrangement joins TRBV7-2 to TRBJ2-1; 8 nucleotides agree with TRBD1. Trimming removed 3 bases from V and 7 bases from J; junction bases left unmatched: 5. Germline CDR1 is SGHTA and CDR2 is FQGNSA. CDR3 length: 14 residues. The CDR3 DNA reads TGTGCCAGCAGCTTCGGACAGGGCCGAAATGAGCAGTTCTTC. This encodes CASSFGQGRNEQFF. Full variable domain (rest looked up from reference TRBV7-2 and TRBJ2-1): GAGVSQSPSNKVTEKGKDVELRCDPISGHTALYWYRQSLGQGLEFLIYFQGNSAPDKSGLPSDRFSAERTGGSVSTLTIQRTQQEDSAVYLCASSFGQGRNEQFFGPGTRLTVL.

The chain has TRBV4-3 and TRBJ2-1; TRBD2 matches 9 bases. CDR1 is LGHNA and CDR2 is YSLEER in the germline V gene. V shed 3 bases, J shed 0 bases, and the junction held 15 bases outside the gene matches. The CDR3 contains 20 residues. The CDR3 here is CASSQAAGGPLEGSYNEQFF. CDR3 coding DNA: TGCGCCAGCAGCCAGGCAGCGGGAGGTCCGCTGGAGGGCTCCTACAATGAGCAGTTCTTC.

V gene TRBV19 combines with J gene TRBJ1-2, with D perhaps matching TRBD1 (6 bases). The V gene lost 5 bases and the J gene lost 7 bases, with 14 bases spanning the gap. The CDR3 is 13 amino acids. Germline V lookup: CDR1 LNHDA, CDR2 SQIVND (reference sequence). For the CDR3, the DNA is TGTGCCAGTAGTCCCCAACAGGGATCTGGCTACACCTTC. Translation: CASSPQQGSGYTF.

V usage is TRBV4-1 and J usage is TRBJ1-3; possibly TRBD1 for D (5 bases). Between the trimmed V and J ends, which lost 0 bases and 1 base, there was a span of 16 bases. The germline V gene encodes CDR1 MGHRA and CDR2 YSYEKL. This CDR3 spans 18 amino acids. CDR3 amino acids: CASSQDQGSAFSGNTIYF. The CDR3 coding sequence is TGCGCCAGCAGCCAAGACCAGGGCAGTGCTTTTTCTGGAAACACCATATATTTT.

The chain joins TRBV13 to TRBJ1-1, with no clear D. With 3 bases removed from V and 3 bases from J, the gap between germline ends came to 11 bases. This CDR3 is built from 14 residues. CDR1 and CDR2 from the germline V gene are PRHDT and FYEKMQ (reference sequence). The CDR3 protein is CASSFRGRDTEAFF. CDR3 bases: TGTGCCAGCAGCTTTCGGGGTCGGGACACTGAAGCTTTCTTT.

This sequence joins TRBV9 and TRBJ2-3; TRBD2 aligns across 12 bases. V was pared by 4 bases and J by 4 bases, with 10 bases of the junction left unmatched. This CDR3 region has 17 residues. Looked up from germline, CDR1 is SGDLS and CDR2 is YYNGEE. The CDR3 reads CASSPDSSGRAPDTQYF. CDR3 bases: TGTGCCAGCAGCCCAGACTCTAGCGGGAGGGCCCCAGATACGCAGTATTTT. The whole variable domain, remainder taken from reference TRBV9 and TRBJ2-3, is DSGVTQTPKHLITATGQRVTLRCSPRSGDLSVYWYQQSLDQGLQFLIQYYNGEERAKGNILERFSAQQFPDLHSELNLSSLELGDSALYFCASSPDSSGRAPDTQYFGPGTRLTVL.

A remark on this clone: This specimen includes other DNA sequences encoding the same CDR3. The chain uses TRBV29-1 and TRBJ2-1; weak D call: TRBD2 (6 bases). CDR1 and CDR2 from the germline V gene are SQVTM and ANQGSEA. The germline V and J ends were trimmed by 6 bases and 5 bases, with 14 bases remaining between them. The CDR3 is 13 amino acids. The CDR3 sequence is CSVLRGSDNEQFF. The CDR3 nucleotides read TGCAGCGTCCTCCGGGGGTCCGACAATGAGCAGTTCTTC.

This clone was counted once. The chain joins TRBV4-1 to TRBJ2-7; possibly TRBD1 or TRBD2 for D (6 bases each). CDR1 MGHRA and CDR2 YSYEKL come from the germline V gene. This CDR3 contains 13 residues. This chain's CDR3 is CDLQAEGDRGQYF. As DNA, the CDR3 is TGCGACCTTCAAGCGGAGGGGGATCGCGGGCAGTACTTC.

This clone appeared a single time. The gene calls are TRBV19 and TRBJ1-4; D perhaps matches TRBD1 (5 bases). CDR1 and CDR2 from the germline V gene are LNHDA and SQIVND (reference sequence). The CDR3 covers 10 residues. In DNA form, the CDR3 reads TGTGAGGGGAAGGGTGAAAAACTGTTTTTT. As protein: CEGKGEKLFF.

J is TRBJ2-3 and V is TRBV5-1, with 13 bases fitting TRBD2. The CDR3 runs 16 residues. The trim removed 1 base at V and 5 bases at J, leaving 4 bases unmatched. Germline assignment: CDR1 SGHRS and CDR2 YFSETQ. The CDR3 nucleotides are TGCGCCAGCAGCTTGTTACTAGCGGGAGGGGGAGATACGCAGTATTTT. Its protein is CASSLLLAGGGDTQYF.

This clone was seen a handful of times. V is TRBV7-2 and J is TRBJ2-5; no definite D call. V was pared by 5 bases and J by 3 bases, with 4 bases between. The CDR3 has 11 amino acids. CDR1 SGHTA and CDR2 FQGNSA come from the germline V gene. CDR3 residues: CASSAKETQYF. CDR3 DNA: TGTGCCAGCAGCGCCAAAGAGACCCAGTACTTC.

Concerning this clone: The same CDR3 is also encoded by other DNA sequences in this sample. The V and J genes are TRBV2 and TRBJ2-7; TRBD1 matches 8 bases. The CDR3 totals 13 residues. Germline CDR1 and CDR2: SNHLY and FYNNEI. Unmatched junction bases numbered 4, after V lost 6 bases and J lost 3 bases. The CDR3 DNA sequence: TGTGCCAGCAGCGTAGACAGGGGCTACGAGCAGTACTTC. As protein: CASSVDRGYEQYF.

The V and J genes are TRBV6-5 and TRBJ2-7; D is possibly TRBD2 (5 bases). From germline, CDR1 is MNHEY and CDR2 SVGAGI. The CDR3 has 15 amino acids. V lost 0 bases and J lost 0, with 9 bases in between. CDR3 bases: TGTGCCAGCAGTTACTCTCGGAGGAGCTCCTACGAGCAGTACTTC. Translated, it gives CASSYSRRSSYEQYF.

The CDR3 is CASRLPGQPTTEAFF. The CDR3 bases are TGTGCCAGCAGATTACCGGGACAGCCGACCACTGAAGCTTTCTTT. The gene calls are TRBV6-6 and TRBJ1-1, with TRBD1 matching over 7 bases. The CDR3 consists of 15 residues. Germline CDR1 reads MNHNY; CDR2 reads SVGAGI (reference sequence). V trimming: 6 bases; J trimming: 4 bases; junction bases outside the gene matches: 11.

V gene TRBV11-2 combines with J gene TRBJ1-6; no definite D call. Germline assignment: CDR1 SGHAT and CDR2 FQNNGV. This CDR3 has 15 amino acids. V was trimmed by 3 bases and J by 10 bases, leaving 16 bases between them. For the CDR3, the DNA is TGTGCCAGCAGCTTTGAGGAGGGCTTTGGGTCACCCCTCCACTTT. It is translated as CASSFEEGFGSPLHF.